Sequencing of this TCR beta chain was carried out in a study of patients and donors after allogeneic stem cell transplantation (dated by TCRdb to the early 2020s). Receptor amplification or capture employed RT-PCR. These reads were obtained on a NextSeq 550. Through fastp at Q25 and MiXCR, TCRdb rebuilt clones from the public reads, retaining in-frame beta chains. One record per CDR3 amino acid sequence lists the most common genes and DNA. The sample table records about 960,000 distinct CDR3 sequences; roughly 18% of these occur just once. The ten largest clones represent roughly 6% of the sample. To note about this clonotype: The target of this receptor is not known. No base quality information exists; no much larger clone differs at one position.

The CDR3 runs 15 residues from the cysteine to the phenylalanine. Solely the CDR3 DNA is kept, with 45 bases framed from the first base. CDR1 ENHRY and CDR2 SYGVKD are derived from the germline V gene. V is shortened by 0 bases, J by 1 base, and the region joining them spans 9 bases. Recombination joined TRBV10-3 with TRBJ2-5, with the D gene call left open. This clonotype was obtained from a human donor who was either an allogeneic HSCT recipient or a stem cell or donor lymphocyte infusion donor (not recorded which). It is not recorded whose cells these are; they may come from a transplant donor. The material sequenced was blood, either unsorted or a sorted T cell fraction (not recorded which). The CDR3 amino acid sequence is: CAISESKGSQETQYF. The nucleotide sequence is TGTGCCATCAGTGAGTCGAAAGGGTCCCAAGAGACCCAGTACTTC.